These 29 T cell receptor beta chains were sequenced from one sample in a study of beta chain features in type 1 diabetes (dated 2018 in TCRdb). Library preparation employed the immunoSEQ multiplex PCR assay. The High Capacity cDNA Reverse Transcription Kit was used to reverse transcribe all of the isolated RNA, meaning that expressed TCRB transcripts were what got sequenced. TCRdb carries this immuneACCESS record with in-frame sequences only. Its versions omit some clonotypes, under half of them owing to an unresolved V gene in the studies checked, with the rest unexplained. The table for this sample lists roughly 240,000 clones; roughly 14% of them were counted only once. Jointly, the top ten make up more than 0.025% of the sample. The specimen was naive CD4+ T cells from blood. This specimen's cell subset or site label, per the study, means: true naive CD4+ T cells. Receptors originate from a woman aged 40 to 49 in good health.

CDR3 loop: CASSPPGQGIRNEQYF. In DNA form, the CDR3 reads TGTGCCAGCTCACCCCCGGGACAGGGAATACGAAACGAGCAGTACTTC. V is TRBV18 and J is TRBJ2-7; 9 bases are a match to TRBD1. The CDR3 covers 16 residues. Germline CDR1 reads KGHSH; CDR2 reads LQKENI. The trim removed 3 bases at V and 5 bases at J, leaving 11 bases unmatched. Supplemented by reference TRBV18 and TRBJ2-7, the full variable domain reads NAGVMQNPRHLVRRRGQEARLRCSPMKGHSHVYWYRQLPEEGLKFMVYLQKENIIDESGMPKERFSAEFPKEGPSILRIQQVVRGDSAAYFCASSPPGQGIRNEQYFGPGTRLTVT.

A few counts support this clone. The chain links TRBV4-1 to TRBJ2-4; D may be TRBD1 (5 bases). V dropped 0 bases and J dropped 2 bases, with 11 bases sitting between them. The CDR3 consists of 16 residues. Per germline, CDR1 MGHRA and CDR2 YSYEKL. CDR3 in amino acids: CASSQDWAGPKNIQYF. For the CDR3, the DNA is TGCGCCAGCAGCCAAGATTGGGCAGGGCCCAAAAACATTCAGTACTTC.

The chain carries TRBV2 and TRBJ2-3; D gene uncertain. This CDR3 is built from 17 residues. Trimming cost V 6 bases and J 1 base, with 20 bases left between them. Looked up from germline, CDR1 is SNHLY and CDR2 is FYNNEI. CDR3 sequence (DNA): TGTGCCAGCAGAGCCCTCACCTTATTTGAGGGCACAGATACGCAGTATTTT. The encoded protein is CASRALTLFEGTDTQYF.

This clone was observed a few times. The rearrangement joins TRBV18 to TRBJ1-1; D ambiguous. The CDR3 sequence is 11 residues long. The ends were cut back, 6 bases at V and 6 bases at J, with 8 bases in the middle. Germline V lookup: CDR1 KGHSH, CDR2 LQKENI. The CDR3, as DNA: TGTGCCAGCTCTCTCTTTCCTGAAGCTTTCTTT. Its protein is CASSLFPEAFF.

This clone was seen a few times. The chain employs TRBV5-4 and TRBJ1-4; TRBD1 aligns across 9 bases. With 1 base clipped from V and 8 bases from J, the junction kept 6 bases outside the gene matches. The CDR3 sequence is 15 residues long. Germline CDR1 is SGHNT and CDR2 is YYREEE (reference sequence). The chain's CDR3 is CASSLPGQGGEKLFF. Written as DNA, the CDR3 is TGTGCCAGCAGCTTGCCGGGACAGGGTGGGGAAAAACTGTTTTTT.

Of note for this clone: Other nucleotide sequences from this sample produce the same CDR3. The chain has TRBV5-1 and TRBJ2-7, with no clear D. Per the germline V gene, CDR1 is SGHRS and CDR2 is YFSETQ. The V and J ends lost 0 bases and 1 base respectively, with 11 bases between them. CDR3 length: 15 amino acids. CDR3 sequence: CASSLGQAPSYEQYF. DNA of the CDR3: TGCGCCAGCAGCTTGGGGCAGGCCCCTTCCTACGAGCAGTACTTC.

J is TRBJ2-5 and V is TRBV5-1; D is undetermined. CDR1 and CDR2 from the germline V gene are SGHRS and YFSETQ. This CDR3 spans 15 amino acids. Deletions cut 1 base from V and 2 bases from J, with 12 bases between. The CDR3 region has the DNA TGCGCCAGCAGCTTGAGATGGGCAGGACAAGAGACCCAGTACTTC. Its protein product is CASSLRWAGQETQYF. Together with reference TRBV5-1 and TRBJ2-5, the CDR3 gives the full variable domain: KAGVTQTPRYLIKTRGQQVTLSCSPISGHRSVSWYQQTPGQGLQFLFEYFSETQRNKGNFPGRFSGRQFSNSRSEMNVSTLELGDSALYLCASSLRWAGQETQYFGPGTRLLVL.

The chain combines TRBV6-6 with TRBJ2-3, with 9 bases aligning to TRBD1. Germline loops: CDR1 MNHNY, CDR2 SVGAGI (reference sequence). The ends lost 5 bases at V and 4 bases at J; junction bases unmatched: 7. CDR3 length: 15 residues. The CDR3 here is CASSPRQGGSDTQYF. In DNA, the CDR3 is TGTGCCAGCAGTCCCCGACAGGGGGGATCAGATACGCAGTATTTT.

The rearrangement links TRBV7-2 to TRBJ2-5; D perhaps matches TRBD1 (5 bases). The germline CDR1 and CDR2 sequences are SGHTA and FQGNSA. This CDR3 region has 15 residues. Trimming removed 5 bases from V and 0 bases from J, with 13 bases in between. CDR3 nucleotides: TGTGCCAGCAGCCCCCAGGGTTGGTACCAAGAGACCCAGTACTTC. Its translation is CASSPQGWYQETQYF.

This clone was counted ten times or more. V usage is TRBV29-1 and J usage is TRBJ2-5; the match to TRBD1 covers 8 bases. The V gene's germline CDR1 is SQVTM and CDR2 ANQGSEA. V was pared by 5 bases and J by 13 bases, with 6 bases of the junction left unmatched. This CDR3 region has 10 residues. The CDR3: CSVLRDRTYF. As DNA, the CDR3 is TGCAGCGTTCTCCGGGACAGGACGTACTTC.

This clone was seen a handful of times. The CDR3 sequence is CASSYLPGVDQPQHF. In nucleotides, the CDR3 is TGTGCCAGCAGTTACTTGCCAGGGGTGGATCAGCCCCAGCATTTT. The V gene is TRBV6-5, the J gene TRBJ1-5; D possibly corresponds to TRBD1 (6 bases). The CDR3 has 15 residues. V lost 1 base to trimming and J lost 5 bases, with 12 bases between them. CDR1 is MNHEY and CDR2 is SVGAGI in the germline V gene.

This clone was detected many times. V gene TRBV5-1 combines with J gene TRBJ2-1, with 7 bases matching TRBD1. This CDR3 comprises 13 residues. CDR1 and CDR2 (germline): SGHRS, YFSETQ. V gave up 6 bases and J gave up 4 bases; unmatched junction bases: 4. Here the CDR3 DNA reads TGCGCCAGCAACCCGACAGGGTACAATGAGCAGTTCTTC. It yields the protein CASNPTGYNEQFF.

This clone was picked up a small number of times. This chain joins TRBV5-4 and TRBJ1-5, with D maybe TRBD1 (6 bases). Germline CDR1 SGHNT, CDR2 YYREEE (reference sequence). The CDR3 consists of 15 residues. The ends were cut back, 0 bases at V and 6 bases at J, with 13 bases in the middle. In DNA, the CDR3 is TGTGCCAGCAGCTTGGGCGGGGGCCCAGGTCAGCCCCAGCATTTT. Protein: CASSLGGGPGQPQHF.

This clone was picked up a small number of times. The chain joins TRBV4-1 to TRBJ1-6; perhaps TRBD1 as D (6 bases). The CDR3 consists of 19 residues. Trimming took 3 bases from V and 5 from J, leaving 23 bases between them. CDR1 and CDR2 (germline): MGHRA, YSYEKL. This CDR3 is CASSHLWTALGANNSPLHF. The CDR3 DNA follows: TGCGCCAGCAGCCACTTATGGACAGCTCTCGGGGCTAATAATTCACCCCTCCACTTT.

The V and J genes are TRBV5-8 and TRBJ1-2; 7 bases are shared with TRBD1. Germline loops: CDR1 SGHTS, CDR2 YDEGEE. This CDR3 is 14 amino acids long. The V gene end was trimmed by 4 bases and the J gene end by 4 bases; junction bases not matched to a gene: 7. The CDR3 is CASSPRDSVYGYTF. Written as DNA, the CDR3 is TGTGCCAGCAGCCCTAGGGACAGCGTCTATGGCTACACCTTC.

This clone occurred a few times. The rearrangement uses TRBV5-1 and TRBJ1-3; D is undetermined. The CDR3 runs to 15 residues. V shed 4 bases and J shed 3 bases, with 14 bases lying between them. Germline loops: CDR1 SGHRS, CDR2 YFSETQ. The CDR3: CASSATGDSGNTIYF. As DNA, the CDR3 is TGCGCCAGCAGCGCGACCGGGGATAGTGGAAACACCATATATTTT. Full variable domain (outside the CDR3, taken from reference TRBV5-1 and TRBJ1-3): KAGVTQTPRYLIKTRGQQVTLSCSPISGHRSVSWYQQTPGQGLQFLFEYFSETQRNKGNFPGRFSGRQFSNSRSEMNVSTLELGDSALYLCASSATGDSGNTIYFGEGSWLTVV.

This clone was counted between two and nine times. This sequence joins TRBV18 and TRBJ1-1; 7 bases fit TRBD1. The junction had 5 bases not matched to a gene; V was cut back by 2 bases and J by 8 bases. There are 13 residues in the CDR3. Germline CDR1 is KGHSH and CDR2 is LQKENI. This CDR3 is CASSPDREPEAFF. The CDR3 coding sequence is TGTGCCAGCTCACCAGACAGGGAACCCGAAGCTTTCTTT.

J is TRBJ2-1 and V is TRBV27, with TRBD1 identical over 12 bases. CDR1 and CDR2 from the germline V gene are MNHEY and SMNVEV (reference sequence). Trimming cost V 4 bases and J 3 bases; bases outside gene matches: 10. The length of the CDR3 is 18 residues. The CDR3 is CASSSNAGQGAGYNEQFF. The CDR3 bases are TGTGCCAGCAGTTCGAACGCGGGACAGGGGGCTGGCTACAATGAGCAGTTCTTC.

In its sample, this clone was seen a few times. The J gene is TRBJ2-5, the V gene TRBV11-3; possibly TRBD1 for D (6 bases). Germline CDR1 SGHNT, CDR2 YENEEA. Between the trimmed V and J ends, which lost 4 bases and 1 base, there was a span of 10 bases. This CDR3 region has 14 residues. Here the CDR3 DNA reads TGTGCCAGCAGCTCCGGACAGAGCCAAGAGACCCAGTACTTC. Residues: CASSSGQSQETQYF.

The chain recombines TRBV7-6 with TRBJ1-5; D not resolved. Trimming took 1 base from V and 3 from J, leaving 7 bases between them. CDR3 length equals 14 residues. Germline loops: CDR1 SGHVS, CDR2 FNYEAQ. Here the CDR3 reads CASSLGRVNQPQHF. The CDR3 region has the DNA TGTGCCAGCAGCTTAGGGCGGGTCAATCAGCCCCAGCATTTT.

This rearrangement joins TRBV5-6 to TRBJ2-7; 8 bases agree with TRBD1. This CDR3 spans 14 amino acids. Germline CDR1 SGHDT, CDR2 YYEEEE. Losses at the gene ends were 3 bases for V and 3 bases for J; bases not matched to a gene: 5. The CDR3 sequence: CASSSDRVFYEQYF. CDR3 nucleotides: TGTGCCAGCAGCTCGGACAGGGTATTCTACGAGCAGTACTTC.

A few counts support this clone. The chain uses TRBV9 and TRBJ2-2; D possibly corresponds to TRBD1 (5 bases). CDR1 and CDR2 from the germline V gene are SGDLS and YYNGEE. The CDR3 loop spans 14 amino acids. V was pared by 3 bases and J by 5 bases, with 11 bases between. CDR3 in amino acids: CASSATVPTGELFF. The CDR3 nucleotides are TGTGCCAGCAGCGCGACAGTCCCGACCGGGGAGCTGTTTTTT.

The chain uses TRBV5-6 and TRBJ1-1; TRBD1 is a possible D gene (5 bases). This CDR3 region has 14 residues. Trimming took off 3 bases at V and 9 bases at J, with 18 bases between the two ends. Germline V CDR1 and CDR2: SGHDT, YYEEEE. The CDR3 DNA sequence: TGTGCCAGCAGCTGGGGGACCCAGCGGGGACAAGCTTTCTTT. As protein: CASSWGTQRGQAFF.

This clone was recorded a few times. In DNA form, the CDR3 reads TGCGCCAGCAGCTTGATCTTAGCCTCCACCGGGGAGCTGTTTTTT. Protein sequence: CASSLILASTGELFF. The chain links TRBV5-1 to TRBJ2-2; D is unresolved. V was shortened by 1 base and J by 4 bases, with 11 bases between the two germline ends. The V gene's germline CDR1 is SGHRS and CDR2 YFSETQ. The CDR3 spans 15 residues.

This clone was seen only a few times. V usage is TRBV2 and J usage is TRBJ2-2, with D maybe TRBD1 (6 bases). The CDR3 covers 13 residues. CDR1 and CDR2 from the germline V gene are SNHLY and FYNNEI. V lost 6 bases and J lost 5, with 10 bases in between. CDR3 coding DNA: TGTGCCAGCAGGAACAGGGTTACCGGGGAGCTGTTTTTT. Protein product: CASRNRVTGELFF.

The CDR3 coding sequence is TGCGCCAGCAGCCCAGACAGCTCAAGCTCCTACGAGCAGTACTTC. Translated, it gives CASSPDSSSSYEQYF. The chain combines TRBV5-1 with TRBJ2-7, with D possibly matching TRBD1 (5 bases). This CDR3 spans 15 amino acids. Looked up from germline, CDR1 is SGHRS and CDR2 is YFSETQ. The V gene lost 4 bases and the J gene lost 0 bases, with 14 bases spanning the gap. The full variable domain, in which reference TRBV5-1 and TRBJ2-7 provide the parts outside the CDR3, is KAGVTQTPRYLIKTRGQQVTLSCSPISGHRSVSWYQQTPGQGLQFLFEYFSETQRNKGNFPGRFSGRQFSNSRSEMNVSTLELGDSALYLCASSPDSSSSYEQYFGPGTRLTVT.

This clone came up a few times. This sequence joins TRBV11-2 and TRBJ1-1; a possible D gene is TRBD1 (6 bases). Trimming took 5 bases from V and 1 from J, leaving 14 bases between them. Germline CDR1 is SGHAT and CDR2 is FQNNGV. The length of the CDR3 is 15 residues. CDR3 region: CASSLQGTSNTEAFF. In DNA form, the CDR3 reads TGTGCCAGCAGCCTACAAGGGACATCGAACACTGAAGCTTTCTTT. Combining the CDR3 with reference TRBV11-2 and TRBJ1-1 gives the whole variable domain EAGVAQSPRYKIIEKRQSVAFWCNPISGHATLYWYQQILGQGPKLLIQFQNNGVVDDSQLPKDRFSAERLKGVDSTLKIQPAKLEDSAVYLCASSLQGTSNTEAFFGQGTRLTVV.

In its sample, this clone was seen a few times. J is TRBJ2-7 and V is TRBV4-3; TRBD2 aligns across 9 bases. CDR3 length equals 18 residues. Looked up from germline, CDR1 is LGHNA and CDR2 is YSLEER. V shed 4 bases, J shed 0 bases, and the junction held 13 bases outside the gene matches. CDR3 sequence (DNA): TGCGCCAGCAGCCGAGGGATCCTAGCGGGGAATTTCTCCTACGAGCAGTACTTC. Amino acids: CASSRGILAGNFSYEQYF.

The chain links TRBV27 to TRBJ1-1; tentatively, D is TRBD1 (6 bases). This CDR3 has 16 residues. Germline CDR1 MNHEY, CDR2 SMNVEV (reference sequence). V was shortened by 4 bases and J by 5 bases, with 20 bases between the two germline ends. CDR3 nucleotides: TGTGCCAGCAGTTCCTTTTGGGGGGGGCTGGCGACTGAAGCTTTCTTT. Encoded protein: CASSSFWGGLATEAFF.